This TCR beta chain was documented in a study of blood T cell repertoires in COVID-19. Germline CDR1 and CDR2: LGHNA and YSLEER. The V and J ends lost 1 base and 0 bases respectively, with 15 bases between them. The CDR3 totals 18 residues. Clones were read by immunoSEQ multiplex PCR, and TCRdb kept only the in-frame ones, dropping some. The table shows tens of thousands of clones, with around four fifths occurring only once. Sequencing input: peripheral blood. The V and J genes are TRBV4-3 and TRBJ1-4, with TRBD1 as a possible D gene (5 bases). The TCR was taken from a man aged 35 to 55 with acute or convalescent COVID-19. The CDR3 DNA reads TGCGCCAGCAGCCAAGTCGGGGGAAGTTGGGCAACTAATGAAAAACTGTTTTTT. Translated: CASSQVGGSWATNEKLFF.